The entry below gives a single T cell receptor (beta chain) sequence along with its context. The source of the sample is a study of cytomegalovirus exposure and HLA in healthy donors. This PCR relied on a set of 60 Vbeta primers and 13 Jbeta primers. Here immunoSEQ multiplex PCR was the method, and the copy in TCRdb shows in-frame clones only, minus some. This sample contains around 100,000 clones. Germline trimming cut 4 bases from V and 0 bases from J; bases unmatched to any gene: 10. Germline CDR1 is SGHDT and CDR2 is YYEEEE. The CDR3 is 17 residues long. Sequenced input: PBMCs. The chain is built from TRBV5-6 and TRBJ1-5, with 7 bases fitting TRBD1. The TCR originated in a man aged 40-55 years in good health and CMV-seronegative. CDR3 protein: CASSLRDSANSNQPQHF. The CDR3 DNA is TGTGCCAGCAGCCTTCGGGACAGCGCAAATAGCAATCAGCCCCAGCATTTT.